The 21 T cell receptor beta chains given below trace back to one sample, sequenced in a study of T cell responses to AZD1222 COVID-19 vaccine. The repertoire was sequenced with immunoSEQ multiplex PCR; TCRdb's copy has only in-frame clones and lacks some. The sample contains 95,000 to 150,000 clones, roughly 90% of which appear only once. The source material was peripheral blood, sampled on day 0 of MenACWY control vaccination. Receptors originate from an adult in good health.

In its sample, this clone was seen a few times. This chain connects TRBV9 to TRBJ1-6; D remains unclear. V lost 1 base to trimming and J lost 6 bases, with 14 bases between them. The germline V gene has CDR1 SGDLS and CDR2 YYNGEE. This CDR3 has 16 amino acids. The CDR3 region has the DNA TGTGCCAGCAGCGTAATCTCCGGGGAGGGTAATTCACCCCTCCACTTT. Translation gives CASSVISGEGNSPLHF.

This sequence joins TRBV2 and TRBJ2-7, with 7 positions matching TRBD2. The CDR3 has 14 residues. The germline V gene encodes CDR1 SNHLY and CDR2 FYNNEI. Unmatched junction bases numbered 5, after V lost 4 bases and J lost 2 bases. CDR3 protein: CASSVRETTYEQYF. In DNA, the CDR3 is TGTGCCAGCAGTGTGCGGGAGACAACCTACGAGCAGTACTTC.

This clone was detected a few times. The chain carries TRBV11-2 and TRBJ1-1; no firm D call. Germline V gene data show CDR1 as SGHAT and CDR2 as FQNNGV. CDR3 length equals 12 residues. Trimming left V 5 bases short and J 8 bases short, with 12 bases between. The CDR3 nucleotides read TGTGCCAGCAGCCCCCCGTGGTCCGAAGCTTTCTTT. This gives the protein CASSPPWSEAFF.

This clone was counted between two and nine times. This sequence joins TRBV6-5 and TRBJ1-2, with 8 nucleotides matching TRBD1. CDR3 length: 12 amino acids. The germline V gene has CDR1 MNHEY and CDR2 SVGAGI. Trimming cost V 6 bases and J 7 bases; bases outside gene matches: 4. CDR3 DNA sequence: TGTGCCAGCAGCCCAGGACAGGGTGGCTACACCTTC. Translating gives CASSPGQGGYTF.

This rearrangement joins TRBV3-1 (or the pseudogene TRBV3-2) to TRBJ2-3; maybe TRBD2 (5 bases). The V gene's germline CDR1 is LGHDT and CDR2 YNNKEL (reference sequence). The CDR3 length is 17 residues. Trimming cost V 0 bases and J 4 bases, with 17 bases left between them. CDR3 loop: CASSQDVGSRFSDTQYF. The CDR3 bases are TGTGCCAGCAGCCAAGATGTAGGGAGCAGGTTTTCAGATACGCAGTATTTT.

The chain combines TRBV2 with TRBJ2-7, with D tentatively TRBD1 (7 bases). V was clipped by 9 bases and J by 1 base, with 19 bases between them. Germline V CDR1 and CDR2: SNHLY, FYNNEI. This CDR3 has 15 residues. CDR3 coding DNA: TGTGCCAGGTCGACGAGGCAGGGGGGATCCTACGAGCAGTACTTC. Its protein product is CARSTRQGGSYEQYF. The full variable domain, completed using reference TRBV2 and TRBJ2-7, is EPEVTQTPSHQVTQMGQEVILRCVPISNHLYFYWYRQILGQKVEFLVSFYNNEISEKSEIFDDQFSVERPDGSNFTLKIRSTKLEDSAMYFCARSTRQGGSYEQYFGPGTRLTVT.

The CDR3 DNA follows: TGTGCCAGCAGTTGGGGGCCGGGACAGATGAACACTGAAGCTTTCTTT. Its translation: CASSWGPGQMNTEAFF. This chain links TRBV6-5 with TRBJ1-1; 7 positions match TRBD1. This CDR3 spans 16 amino acids. Trimming cost V 4 bases and J 0 bases; bases outside gene matches: 8. The V gene's germline CDR1 is MNHEY and CDR2 SVGAGI.

This clone showed up just a few times. The V call is TRBV2, the J call TRBJ2-7; the D gene is possibly TRBD1 (6 bases). V dropped 6 bases and J dropped 2 bases, with 17 bases sitting between them. Germline V CDR1 and CDR2: SNHLY, FYNNEI. The CDR3 loop spans 15 amino acids. The DNA for the CDR3 is TGTGCCAGCAGGACCCACCGGGACAATCCCTACGAGCAGTACTTC. Translation gives CASRTHRDNPYEQYF.

This chain links TRBV18 with TRBJ1-6; 8 bases map to TRBD1. V lost 1 base and J lost 14; bases outside the gene matches: 13. CDR1 is KGHSH and CDR2 is LQKENI in the germline V gene. The CDR3 loop spans 16 amino acids. CDR3 loop: CASSPQEQQGGKALHF. CDR3 coding DNA: TGTGCCAGCTCACCACAGGAACAACAGGGGGGGAAGGCCCTCCACTTT.

This clone was seen more than once but under ten times. This rearrangement joins TRBV6-6 to TRBJ2-7, with 7 bases lining up with TRBD2. The germline CDR1 and CDR2 sequences are MNHNY and SVGAGI (reference sequence). V trimming: 5 bases; J trimming: 6 bases; junction bases outside the gene matches: 10. CDR3 length: 14 residues. The DNA for the CDR3 is TGTGCCAGCAGTCCTTCGGGGAGGGGCCGCGAGCAGTACTTC. Amino acid sequence: CASSPSGRGREQYF.

The chain employs TRBV15 and TRBJ1-1, with 8 bases aligning to TRBD1. Trimming took 1 base from V and 2 from J; bases not matched to a gene: 3. The CDR3 consists of 15 residues. Looked up from germline, CDR1 is LNHNV and CDR2 is YYDKDF (reference sequence). The CDR3 DNA is TGTGCCACCAGCAGAGCACAGGGGGTAAACACTGAAGCTTTCTTT. It specifies CATSRAQGVNTEAFF.

The rearrangement uses TRBV11-2 and TRBJ2-1; 9 nucleotides match TRBD1. This CDR3 comprises 14 residues. The V segment lost 10 bases and the J segment 8 bases; nucleotides outside the gene matches: 12. CDR1 is SGHAT and CDR2 is FQNNGV in the germline V gene. The CDR3, as DNA: TGTGCCACCAGACGGGGACAGGGCTATGATGAGCAGTTCTTC. This codes for CATRRGQGYDEQFF.

The chain carries TRBV7-6 and TRBJ1-2, with D unresolved. Germline V lookup: CDR1 SGHVS, CDR2 FNYEAQ. The CDR3 contains 16 residues. V lost 2 bases and J 4 bases, leaving 17 bases between the germline ends. The DNA of the CDR3 is TGTGCCAGCAGCTTAAGTATGGGGTGGGAAAGCTATGGCTACACCTTC. Protein: CASSLSMGWESYGYTF.

The V gene is TRBV7-2, the J gene TRBJ1-2; D call uncertain. Germline V CDR1 and CDR2: SGHTA, FQGNSA. The CDR3 extends over 14 amino acids. V was pared by 3 bases and J by 2 bases, with 10 bases between. The chain's CDR3 is CASSFRRRNYGYTF. DNA for the CDR3: TGTGCCAGCAGCTTCAGGCGACGAAACTATGGCTACACCTTC.

This chain uses TRBV11-2 with TRBJ2-7; D unresolved. Trimming removed 8 bases from V and 5 bases from J, with 1 base in between. The CDR3 length is 8 residues. Germline V CDR1 and CDR2: SGHAT, FQNNGV. CDR3 in DNA: TGTGCCAGCGACGAGCAGTACTTC. It specifies CASDEQYF.

V gene TRBV28 combines with J gene TRBJ1-3; no reliable D call. Germline values: CDR1 MDHEN, CDR2 SYDVKM. The CDR3 loop spans 14 amino acids. Trimming took off 6 bases at V and 4 bases at J, with 13 bases between the two ends. The CDR3 DNA is TGTGCCAGCAGACCGGGTGGGTGGGGAAACACCATATATTTT. Its protein is CASRPGGWGNTIYF.

This clone has just one count. This sequence joins TRBV2 and TRBJ1-1; unclear D gene. Germline CDR1 and CDR2: SNHLY and FYNNEI. The CDR3 contains 13 residues. The V end lost 4 bases, the J end lost 2 bases, and 8 bases lay between the germline ends. CDR3 DNA sequence: TGTGCCAGCAGTGCGGCATATAACACTGAAGCTTTCTTT. This codes for CASSAAYNTEAFF.

The chain combines TRBV12-3 or TRBV12-4 with TRBJ2-7; a weak D match, TRBD2 (6 bases). V was trimmed by 3 bases and J by 2 bases, leaving 8 bases between them. The CDR3 extends over 13 amino acids. The CDR3 loop reads CASSFSGAYEQYF. CDR3 DNA sequence: TGTGCCAGCAGTTTTTCGGGGGCCTACGAGCAGTACTTC.

The chain employs TRBV27 and TRBJ2-5; D might be TRBD1 (5 bases). V was pared by 4 bases and J by 5 bases, with 14 bases between. Germline loops: CDR1 MNHEY, CDR2 SMNVEV (reference sequence). This CDR3 contains 14 residues. The CDR3 DNA is TGTGCCAGCAGTTCGCAGGGTCTGGGCGAGACCCAGTACTTC. This translates into CASSSQGLGETQYF.

The chain uses TRBV19 and TRBJ1-5, with 8 bases that match TRBD1. Germline V gene sequence: CDR1 LNHDA, CDR2 SQIVND (reference sequence). V shed 1 base and J 5 bases; nucleotides not matched to a gene: 4. CDR3 length: 15 residues. Here the CDR3 reads CASSIGDRFHQPQHF. The CDR3 DNA follows: TGTGCCAGTAGTATAGGGGACAGGTTCCATCAGCCCCAGCATTTT.

This clone was recorded a few times. The chain uses TRBV19 and TRBJ1-2, with D unresolved. This CDR3 is 11 amino acids long. The V gene's germline CDR1 is LNHDA and CDR2 SQIVND (reference sequence). V lost 9 bases to trimming and J lost 7 bases, with 12 bases between them. The CDR3 sequence: CASTRRGGYTF. In nucleotides, the CDR3 is TGTGCCAGCACCCGACGCGGTGGCTACACCTTC.